The next 21 T cell receptor beta chains were all read from a single sample in a study of molecular identifiers for immune sequencing clone quantification (dated by TCRdb to 2017 to 2018). The library was generated by PCR. Data came from a NextSeq 500. Clones were called with MiXCR by TCRdb after fastp trimmed the public reads at Q25, and only in-frame beta chains were retained. Every distinct CDR3 protein forms one entry, paired with its most common genes and DNA. A total of under 600,000 distinct CDR3 sequences appear in this sample, roughly 26% of them only once. Jointly, the top ten make up around 0.79% of the sample. Sequencing was performed on naive CD8+ T cells from blood, with Jurkat cell RNA spiked in. Reading the label with the study, this specimen's cell subset or site is: FACS-sorted CD8+CD4-CCR7+CD45RA+ naive T cells. Receptors were obtained from a human donor in good health. Some libraries in this study had Jurkat cell RNA spiked in.

This clonotype was picked up a small number of times. The V gene is TRBV28, the J gene TRBJ1-4; TRBD1 might be the D (5 bases). This CDR3 region has 16 residues. Germline CDR1 MDHEN, CDR2 SYDVKM. V shed 2 bases and J shed 0 bases, with 10 bases lying between them. The CDR3 region has the DNA TGTGCCAGCAGTTTAGAGGGAGGGGCAACTAATGAAAAACTGTTTTTT. Its protein is CASSLEGGATNEKLFF.

This clonotype was seen only a few times. V gene TRBV20-1 combines with J gene TRBJ2-7; D possibly matches TRBD1 or TRBD2 (5 bases each). CDR1 is DFQATT, CDR2 SNEGSKA, per germline (reference sequence). With 1 base removed from V and 6 bases from J, the gap between germline ends came to 13 bases. CDR3 size: 13 residues. The CDR3: CSARARDLLEQYF. DNA of the CDR3: TGCAGTGCTAGAGCCCGGGACCTCCTCGAGCAGTACTTC.

This rearrangement joins TRBV5-5 to TRBJ2-3, with 7 bases lining up with TRBD2. Germline CDR1 SGHKS, CDR2 YYEKEE (reference sequence). The CDR3 spans 15 residues. The V and J ends lost 4 bases and 2 bases, in that order; junction bases with no gene match: 7. DNA for the CDR3: TGTGCCAGCAGCCGCGAGCGGGAATCCACAGATACGCAGTATTTT. Amino acid sequence: CASSRERESTDTQYF.

Worth noting for this clonotype: This may be a read error, as it is one base from a much larger clone. The chain links TRBV5-1 to TRBJ2-1, with a weak D call TRBD1 (6 bases). There are 15 residues in the CDR3. From germline, CDR1 is SGHRS and CDR2 YFSETQ. In nucleotides, the CDR3 is TGCGCCGGCAGCCAAACAGGGTCTTCAGTCGATGAGCAGTTCTTC. This codes for CAGSQTGSSVDEQFF.

As for this clonotype: A clone one base away is much larger, so this may be a read error. The rearrangement joins TRBV28 to TRBJ1-1, with no clear D. The CDR3 is 15 amino acids. Germline CDR1 reads MDHEN; CDR2 reads SYDVKM. V gave up 5 bases and J gave up 3 bases, with 16 bases separating them. The CDR3: CASSPRLLGDTEAFF. The CDR3 coding sequence is TGTGCCAGCAGTCCCCGCCTCCTCGGAGACACTGAAGCTTTCTTT.

The chain links TRBV16 to TRBJ2-2, with 7 bases identical to TRBD2. The CDR3 has 16 residues. Germline lookup yields CDR1 KGHSY and CDR2 FQNENV. V shed 2 bases, J shed 1 base, and the junction held 4 bases outside the gene matches. CDR3 loop: CASSQGPSGNTGELFF. CDR3 sequence (DNA): TGTGCCAGCAGCCAAGGTCCTAGCGGGAACACCGGGGAGCTGTTTTTT.

This clonotype was seen a few times. The chain is built from TRBV2 and TRBJ1-6; D is ambiguous. The germline gives CDR1 SNHLY, CDR2 FYNNEI. The CDR3 consists of 14 residues. Trimming removed 2 bases from V and 8 bases from J, with 10 bases in between. CDR3 in DNA: TGTGCCAGCAGTGAATGGGGTATCGATTCACCCCTCCACTTT. Its translation is CASSEWGIDSPLHF.

The rearrangement uses TRBV9 and TRBJ2-3; D is possibly TRBD1 or TRBD2 (5 bases each). Trimming took off 3 bases at V and 4 bases at J, with 12 bases between the two ends. Germline V lookup: CDR1 SGDLS, CDR2 YYNGEE. The CDR3 spans 14 residues. The chain's CDR3 is CASSGGTVADTQYF. The CDR3 nucleotides are TGTGCCAGCAGCGGAGGGACGGTTGCAGATACGCAGTATTTT.

This chain links TRBV7-2 with TRBJ1-1, with D possibly TRBD1 on 5 matching bases. Per germline, CDR1 SGHTA and CDR2 FQGNSA. The V end was cut by 4 bases, the J end by 6 bases, with 18 bases between. The CDR3 has 15 residues. The CDR3 coding sequence is TGTGCCAGCAGCTGGGACGTTTCCAGCGGGCCTGAAGCTTTCTTT. Translated, it gives CASSWDVSSGPEAFF.

This clonotype showed up just a few times. The chain uses TRBV4-3 and TRBJ1-2; 7 bases are shared with TRBD1. CDR1 LGHNA and CDR2 YSLEER come from the germline V gene. The length of the CDR3 is 13 residues. V was clipped by 1 base and J by 10 bases; unmatched bases: 6. The CDR3 nucleotides are TGCGCCAGCAGCCAAGCCGGGACAGTCGACTACACCTTC. Its translation: CASSQAGTVDYTF.

This clonotype has a handful of counts. The chain joins TRBV27 to TRBJ1-1; a weak D match, TRBD1 (6 bases). CDR3 length equals 15 residues. CDR1 and CDR2 from the germline V gene are MNHEY and SMNVEV (reference sequence). Trimming cost V 2 bases and J 4 bases, with 14 bases left between them. CDR3 sequence reads: CASSLQGRGSTEAFF. CDR3 nucleotides: TGTGCCAGCAGTTTACAGGGGCGTGGGAGCACTGAAGCTTTCTTT.

This clonotype was found many times. The CDR3 loop reads CASSSGQGGKLFF. The CDR3 nucleotides read TGTGCCAGCAGTTCCGGACAGGGGGGAAAACTGTTTTTT. This chain connects TRBV7-9 to TRBJ1-4; 10 nucleotides agree with TRBD1. The V gene end was trimmed by 6 bases and the J gene end by 10 bases; junction bases not matched to a gene: 5. The CDR3 is made up of 13 amino acids. Germline values: CDR1 SEHNR, CDR2 FQNEAQ (reference sequence).

This clonotype has only a few counts. This chain connects TRBV25-1 to TRBJ2-7, with D maybe TRBD2 (7 bases). The V end was cut by 3 bases, the J end by 2 bases, with 20 bases between. Germline V gene data show CDR1 as MGHDK and CDR2 as SYGVNS. The CDR3 runs 17 residues. The CDR3 loop reads CASSDGGAGLPTYEQYF. As DNA, the CDR3 is TGTGCCAGCAGTGATGGGGGGGCCGGATTACCTACCTACGAGCAGTACTTC.

There are a few counts of this clonotype. The rearrangement links TRBV7-9 to TRBJ2-7; the match to TRBD2 covers 10 bases. This CDR3 contains 17 residues. The V gene end was trimmed by 2 bases and the J gene end by 0 bases; junction bases not matched to a gene: 7. The germline V gene encodes CDR1 SEHNR and CDR2 FQNEAQ (reference sequence). In nucleotides, the CDR3 is TGTGCCAGCAGCTTACGAACTAGCGGGAATAGCTCCTACGAGCAGTACTTC. Protein sequence: CASSLRTSGNSSYEQYF.

This clonotype was observed a single time. Being one base from a much bigger clone, this may be a read error. This chain joins TRBV29-1 and TRBJ1-2; D uncertain. The CDR3 is 13 residues long. Germline CDR1 SQVTM, CDR2 ANQGSEA. CDR3 sequence reads: CSVDAEVVNGYAF. In DNA, the CDR3 is TGCAGCGTTGATGCGGAGGTCGTAAATGGCTACGCCTTC.

This clonotype has a handful of counts. The rearrangement joins TRBV7-9 to TRBJ1-4, with a possible D match to TRBD1 (6 bases). This CDR3 has 13 amino acids. Trimming took off 2 bases at V and 5 bases at J, with 6 bases between the two ends. Per germline, CDR1 SEHNR and CDR2 FQNEAQ (reference sequence). This chain's CDR3 is CASSLQGNEKLFF. The CDR3 nucleotides read TGTGCCAGCAGCTTACAGGGGAATGAAAAACTGTTTTTT. Supplemented by reference TRBV7-9 and TRBJ1-4, the full variable domain reads DTGVSQNPRHKITKRGQNVTFRCDPISEHNRLYWYRQTLGQGPEFLTYFQNEAQLEKSRLLSDRFSAERPKGSFSTLEIQRTEQGDSAMYLCASSLQGNEKLFFGSGTQLSVL.

This clonotype turned up a few times. This sequence joins TRBV30 and TRBJ2-1; tentative D call: TRBD1 (6 bases). The CDR3 contains 14 residues. Germline values: CDR1 GTSNPN, CDR2 SVGIG (reference sequence). Between the trimmed V and J ends, which lost 4 bases and 1 base, there was a span of 11 bases. The chain's CDR3 is CAWNEGHSYNEQFF. The CDR3 region has the DNA TGTGCCTGGAATGAGGGACATTCCTACAATGAGCAGTTCTTC.

This clonotype was counted between two and nine times. This chain joins TRBV5-3 and TRBJ1-2; TRBD1 matches 12 bases. TRBV5-3 is filed as an ORF, its function uncertain. The CDR3 length is 17 residues. With V trimmed by 8 bases and J by 2 bases, 13 bases remained unmatched. The CDR3 DNA sequence: TGTGCCAGCAGCATAACGGGACAGGGGGCGCAGAACTATGGCTACACCTTC. It codes for CASSITGQGAQNYGYTF.

This clonotype was picked up many times. The chain employs TRBV4-3 and TRBJ2-5; no reliable D call. Germline V gene lookup returns CDR1 LGHNA and CDR2 YSLEER. CDR3 length: 14 amino acids. V dropped 1 base and J dropped 1 base, with 7 bases sitting between them. CDR3 in amino acids: CASSQGVSQETQYF. Written as DNA, the CDR3 is TGCGCCAGCAGCCAAGGAGTCAGCCAAGAGACCCAGTACTTC.

The chain is built from TRBV7-6 and TRBJ2-5; 7 bases map to TRBD1. CDR3 length equals 17 residues. V shed 1 base and J 5 bases; nucleotides not matched to a gene: 13. Per germline, CDR1 SGHVS and CDR2 FNYEAQ. The CDR3 DNA is TGTGCCAGCAGCTTAGACGCCCCGCTCAGGGGGTATGAGACCCAGTACTTC. Its translation: CASSLDAPLRGYETQYF.

The rearrangement joins TRBV27 to TRBJ2-7; D is tentatively TRBD1 or TRBD2 (6 bases each). V was clipped by 5 bases and J by 3 bases, with 14 bases between them. In germline, CDR1 is MNHEY, CDR2 SMNVEV (reference sequence). The CDR3 has 14 residues. The DNA for the CDR3 is TGTGCCAGCAGTCCCTCCGGGGGCGGCTACGAGCAGTACGTC. Translating it yields CASSPSGGGYEQYV.